A selection of T cell receptor beta chains follows, all from one sample in a study of shared T cell receptors in the human thymus. The method was immunoSEQ multiplex PCR; TCRdb's version includes in-frame clones alone and lacks a portion of them. This table has just under 550,000 clones, around 78% appearing once. The same data also went into a second study, on human thymus T cells.

Sequenced: thymocytes. The origin of the receptors is a boy less than two years old with a congenital heart defect. Each CDR3 is given with its conserved first and last residue. A D gene is named only where the DNA matches it firmly. A clone size is listed for some rows: how often the clone was seen (once, few, many), or a class if it is expanded.

j_call v_call clone_size d_call cdr3_nt cdr3_aa
TRBJ2-7 TRBV7-9 . TRBD1 TGTGCCAGCAGCTTAGTCCCCGGGACAGGGGCCTACGAGCAGTACTTC CASSLVPGTGAYEQYF
TRBJ2-3 TRBV19 few . TGTGCCAGTAAACCTAGCGTTGCCGATACGCAGTATTTT CASKPSVADTQYF
TRBJ2-2 TRBV15 . . TGTGCCACCAGCAGAGATTATAAATGGCGGAGCAACACCGGGGAGCTGTTTTTT CATSRDYKWRSNTGELFF
TRBJ1-1 TRBV7-2 . TRBD1 TGTGCCAGCAGCTTAGGAGTCAGGGGGACTGAAGCTTTCTTT CASSLGVRGTEAFF
TRBJ1-5 TRBV21-1 . . TGTGCCAGCATGCCCGGACAGGTAATACATCAGCCCCAGCATTTT CASMPGQVIHQPQHF
TRBJ2-3 TRBV2 few . TGTGCCAGCAGTGGGCTAACAGGGAGCGCAGATACGCAGTATTTT CASSGLTGSADTQYF
TRBJ2-1 TRBV5-1 . TRBD2 TGCGCCAGCAGCTTGCGAAGCGGGAGGGCCCGGGCTGAGCAGTTCTTC CASSLRSGRARAEQFF
TRBJ2-1 TRBV27 . . TGTGCCAGCAGTTTATTGGAGCCCAACTTGAGCTCCTACAATGAGCAGTTCTTC CASSLLEPNLSSYNEQFF
TRBJ1-5 TRBV4-3 few TRBD1 TGCGCCAGCAGCCATGGACAGGGGGCGGATCAGCCCCAGCATTTT CASSHGQGADQPQHF
TRBJ1-5 TRBV30 . TRBD1 TGTGCCTGGAGTGTCCCCAGGGGGTTGAGCAATCAGCCCCAGCATTTT CAWSVPRGLSNQPQHF
TRBJ2-7 TRBV14 . TRBD1 TGTGCCAGCAGCCTGTACAGGGGGAGCTCCTACGAGCAGTACTTC CASSLYRGSSYEQYF
TRBJ2-1 TRBV15 . TRBD1 TGTGCCACCAGCAGAGCGACCCGGGACAGGGGGCGCGATGAGCAGTTCTTC CATSRATRDRGRDEQFF
TRBJ2-1 TRBV27 . . TGTGCCAGCAGTTCCAGGGGCCGCATCGAAAAGCGGGAATCCTACAATGAGCAGTTCTTC CASSSRGRIEKRESYNEQFF
TRBJ2-7 TRBV7-2 . . TGTGCCAGCAGCTTAGGGTTGGCCAACTCCTACGAGCAGTACTTC CASSLGLANSYEQYF
TRBJ1-1 TRBV14 . . TGTGCCAGCAGCCAAGATAGGGCCGGGGGAACTGAAGCTTTCTTT CASSQDRAGGTEAFF